These T cell receptor beta chains were read from a single sample in a study of T cell changes during pregnancy in multiple sclerosis. TCRdb's table, derived via immunoSEQ multiplex PCR, lists solely in-frame clones and lacks some. This sample carries about 40,000 clones, roughly 90% of them seen once, and the ten largest clones take 0.43%. Specimen: CD4+ T cells from peripheral blood mononuclear cells, collected in the third trimester of pregnancy. These receptors were collected from a female donor with multiple sclerosis, enrolled in a pregnancy study. Each CDR3 is given with its conserved first and last residue. The order of the fields is V gene, J gene, clone size, CDR3 protein. Clone sizes are given selectively: once, few, many, or a class where the clone is expanded.

TRBV7-9	TRBJ1-1	NA	CASSGRQGNTEAFF
TRBV7-9	TRBJ2-7	NA	CASSPDRKGGEQYF
TRBV5-1	TRBJ1-3	NA	CASSMGDGNTIYF
TRBV28	TRBJ1-4	NA	CASSPYEKLFF
TRBV5-1	TRBJ1-1	NA	CASSFSTGGSTTEAFF
TRBV27	TRBJ1-1	NA	CADLGGIPMNTEAFF
TRBV7-6	TRBJ2-2	NA	CASSLGLAVNTGELFF
TRBV2	TRBJ2-5	NA	CASSDRSGRADRFRETQYF
TRBV25-1	TRBJ2-7	once	CASSASGTARTYEQYF
TRBV5-1	TRBJ2-7	NA	CASRTIGAGGGEQYF
TRBV11-2	TRBJ2-3	NA	CASSWSGPSTDTQYF
TRBV30	TRBJ1-6	NA	CAFRTGSSYNSPLHF
TRBV7-8	TRBJ1-1	NA	CASSLSRGEAEAFF
TRBV2	TRBJ2-7	NA	CASSGQFDEQYF
TRBV5-1	TRBJ2-5	NA	CASSLEGVETQYF
TRBV6-1	TRBJ1-3	once	CASSEDGSSGNTIYF
TRBV10-3	TRBJ1-1	NA	CAISGNGGKQGGNTEAFF
TRBV5-5	TRBJ1-1	NA	CASSLRGTHMNTEAFF
TRBV5-1	TRBJ2-3	once	CASSLDQGRTDTQYF
TRBV15	TRBJ2-1	NA	CATSRVRGAGGPYNEQFF
TRBV18	TRBJ2-3	NA	CASSRTSGSTDTQYF
TRBV21-1	TRBJ2-2	once	CASSKGGRDRAGELFF
TRBV5-1	TRBJ2-7	NA	CASSLGAQGGNTYEQYF
TRBV6-1	TRBJ1-5	NA	CASTSGGSSQPQHF
TRBV7-6	TRBJ1-3	NA	CASSLESHGGNTIYF
TRBV4-3	TRBJ1-4	NA	CASSQRDRGEKLFF
TRBV27	TRBJ1-1	NA	CASSPWTGRNTEAFF
TRBV10-3	TRBJ1-2	few	CAISRDRRANYGYTF
TRBV5-1	TRBJ2-3	NA	CASSPIGDTQYF
TRBV6-5	TRBJ1-1	NA	CASRTSTGDTEAFF
TRBV10-1	TRBJ2-7	NA	CASSASVPGLSYEQYF
TRBV6-1	TRBJ2-6	NA	CASSEARGTGLMRSGANVLTF
TRBV6-4	TRBJ2-1	NA	CASSQSGSRYNEQFF
TRBV11-2	TRBJ2-5	NA	CASSFRVAGEETQYF
TRBV28	TRBJ1-1	NA	CASSFPLARAITEAFF
TRBV4-2	TRBJ2-7	NA	CASSHVLFTSGISYEQYF
TRBV18	TRBJ2-5	NA	CASSPQLGSQETQYF
TRBV6-4	TRBJ2-3	once	CASSDQRRDTQYF
TRBV19	TRBJ2-1	once	CASSSGTGDNEQFF
TRBV5-1	TRBJ2-2	NA	CASSVRQANTGELFF
TRBV6-4	TRBJ2-1	NA	CASSPRDRGVWLSSYNEQFF
TRBV6-4	TRBJ1-1	NA	CASIIGGTEAFF
TRBV4-1	TRBJ2-2	NA	CASEGQPLAGGTGELFF
TRBV14	TRBJ2-7	NA	CASSQRSTGVRQYF